This TCR beta chain was captured by sequencing in a study of T cell repertoires in ileal Crohn's disease. Points on this clone: Its antigen is still unknown.

General study points: All patients with clonality above 26.8% had endoscopic recurrence.

CDR1 and CDR2 (germline): MNHEY, SVGAGI. The CDR3 has 13 amino acids. Deletions cut 6 bases from V and 1 base from J, with 9 bases between. Method: immunoSEQ multiplex PCR; TCRdb's copy keeps in-frame clones and lacks some. The sample shows about 30,000 clones, 81% of them seen only once. The sequencing sample was made of ileal tissue. This chain connects TRBV6-5 to TRBJ1-1; possible D gene TRBD1, 5 bases. The TCR was taken from an adult with Crohn's disease. CDR3 nucleotides: TGTGCCAGCAGGGAGACAGCGAACACTGAAGCTTTCTTT. This codes for CASRETANTEAFF.